Shown below are 30 T cell receptor beta chains from a single sample sequenced in a study of blood T cell repertoires in COVID-19. Libraries were prepared by immunoSEQ multiplex PCR; TCRdb keeps only in-frame clonotypes and omits some of them. The sample carries roughly 68,000 clones, 75% to 95% recorded once. Sequenced: peripheral blood. The receptors stem from a man between 35 and 55 years old with COVID-19, enrolled during active disease.

This clone is a singleton in its sample. The rearrangement uses TRBV3-1 (or the pseudogene TRBV3-2) and TRBJ1-2; D remains unclear. In germline, CDR1 is LGHDT, CDR2 YNNKEL (reference sequence). Trimming left V 1 base short and J 7 bases short, with 16 bases between. The CDR3 totals 15 residues. The chain's CDR3 is CASSQGYQQVAGYTF. CDR3 sequence (DNA): TGTGCCAGCAGCCAAGGGTACCAACAAGTTGCTGGCTACACCTTC.

V is TRBV6-5 and J is TRBJ2-7; TRBD2 agrees at 8 bases. The germline V gene has CDR1 MNHEY and CDR2 SVGAGI. V was clipped by 10 bases and J by 9 bases; unmatched bases: 20. This CDR3 is 15 amino acids long. The CDR3 DNA reads TGTGCCACCACCTCCCGGGGGGGCCAGGACCTTCGGCAGTACTTC. Protein sequence: CATTSRGGQDLRQYF.

The V gene is TRBV19, the J gene TRBJ2-5; TRBD2 agrees at 12 bases. The CDR3 length is 16 residues. With V trimmed by 4 bases and J by 4 bases, 7 bases remained unmatched. Germline CDR1 and CDR2: LNHDA and SQIVND (reference sequence). Here the CDR3 DNA reads TGTGCCAGTAGTAAACTAGCGGGGGGTGAGGGAGAGACCCAGTACTTC. Encoded protein: CASSKLAGGEGETQYF. The whole variable domain, filled in from reference TRBV19 and TRBJ2-5, reads DGGITQSPKYLFRKEGQNVTLSCEQNLNHDAMYWYRQDPGQGLRLIYYSQIVNDFQKGDIAEGYSVSREKKESFPLTVTSAQKNPTAFYLCASSKLAGGEGETQYFGPGTRLLVL.

This clone was seen once. The chain couples TRBV18 to TRBJ2-5, with 11 nucleotides matching TRBD2. CDR1 is KGHSH and CDR2 is LQKENI in the germline V gene. The length of the CDR3 is 14 residues. The J segment lost 5 bases and the V segment lost 5 bases, leaving 4 bases of the junction unmatched. The CDR3 DNA follows: TGTGCCAGCTCAAGGACTAGCGGGTGGGAGACCCAGTACTTC. Its translation: CASSRTSGWETQYF.

J is TRBJ2-7 and V is TRBV28; 12 nucleotides line up with TRBD1. Germline assignment: CDR1 MDHEN and CDR2 SYDVKM. The CDR3 runs 15 residues. Trimming removed 7 bases from V and 7 bases from J; junction bases left unmatched: 11. Written as DNA, the CDR3 is TGTGCCAGCACTCCGGGACAGGGGGCCACGAGGGAGCAGTACTTC. This sequence encodes CASTPGQGATREQYF. Looking up the rest from reference TRBV28 and TRBJ2-7 gives the full variable domain: DVKVTQSSRYLVKRTGEKVFLECVQDMDHENMFWYRQDPGLGLRLIYFSYDVKMKEKGDIPEGYSVSREKKERFSLILESASTNQTSMYLCASTPGQGATREQYFGPGTRLTVT.

The chain couples TRBV30 to TRBJ2-7; weak D call: TRBD1 (5 bases). The CDR3 contains 14 residues. The germline V gene has CDR1 GTSNPN and CDR2 SVGIG (reference sequence). V lost 0 bases, J lost 1 base, and 10 bases lay in between. The CDR3 bases are TGTGCCTGGAGTGTACCAGGGCTTTCCTACGAGCAGTACTTC. Translation gives CAWSVPGLSYEQYF.

This chain links TRBV2 with TRBJ2-5; weak D call: TRBD1 (6 bases). With 6 bases removed from V and 1 base from J, the gap between germline ends came to 9 bases. Germline CDR1 reads SNHLY; CDR2 reads FYNNEI. This CDR3 comprises 13 residues. The CDR3 loop is CASRPTGQETQYF. Here the CDR3 DNA reads TGTGCCAGCAGGCCGACAGGCCAAGAGACCCAGTACTTC. Variable domain in full (rest from reference TRBV2 and TRBJ2-5): EPEVTQTPSHQVTQMGQEVILRCVPISNHLYFYWYRQILGQKVEFLVSFYNNEISEKSEIFDDQFSVERPDGSNFTLKIRSTKLEDSAMYFCASRPTGQETQYFGPGTRLLVL.

This clone was detected a few times. The chain joins TRBV28 to TRBJ1-5, with D tentatively TRBD1 (6 bases). The V end lost 7 bases, the J end lost 2 bases, and 21 bases lay between the germline ends. This CDR3 has 17 residues. The germline gives CDR1 MDHEN, CDR2 SYDVKM. The CDR3 loop is CASNGWGLGKGNQPQHF. In DNA, the CDR3 is TGTGCCAGCAATGGTTGGGGGCTGGGAAAGGGCAATCAGCCCCAGCATTTT.

The chain has TRBV12-3 or TRBV12-4 and TRBJ2-7; a possible D gene is TRBD1 (5 bases). Trimming stripped 3 bases from V and 2 bases from J, with 8 bases between. This CDR3 has 13 residues. Written as DNA, the CDR3 is TGTGCCAGCAGTTTCCAGGACACCTACGAGCAGTACTTC. It codes for CASSFQDTYEQYF.

The chain couples TRBV6-6 to TRBJ2-3; a possible D gene is TRBD2 (7 bases). The CDR3 is made up of 14 amino acids. V lost 4 bases and J 5 bases, leaving 13 bases between the germline ends. The germline gives CDR1 MNHNY, CDR2 SVGAGI (reference sequence). CDR3 bases: TGTGCCAGCAGTTGGGGGGAGGGGGTAGATACGCAGTATTTT. Its translation: CASSWGEGVDTQYF.

The chain carries TRBV5-8 and TRBJ1-4; D is ambiguous. The V and J ends lost 4 bases and 4 bases respectively, with 11 bases between them. The CDR3 spans 14 residues. CDR1 is SGHTS, CDR2 YDEGEE, per germline. Here the CDR3 reads CASSLTPNNEKLFF. CDR3 in DNA: TGTGCCAGCAGCCTGACACCTAATAATGAAAAACTGTTTTTT.

The V gene is TRBV5-8, the J gene TRBJ2-2; 7 bases agree with TRBD1. The ends lost 1 base at V and 5 bases at J; junction bases unmatched: 2. There are 14 residues in the CDR3. Per the germline V gene, CDR1 is SGHTS and CDR2 is YDEGEE. This chain's CDR3 is CASSLTGVTGELFF. The CDR3, as DNA: TGTGCCAGCAGCTTGACAGGGGTGACCGGGGAGCTGTTTTTT.

The sample holds one count of this clone. Other DNA sequences of this sample code for an identical CDR3. The CDR3 spells CSASRLAGNEQFF. The CDR3 bases are TGCAGTGCCAGTCGACTAGCGGGGAATGAGCAGTTCTTC. The chain links TRBV20-1 to TRBJ2-1; 11 nucleotides match TRBD2. After removal of 6 bases from V and 7 bases from J, the junction contained 5 bases not matched to a gene. CDR3 length: 13 amino acids. Germline CDR1 is DFQATT and CDR2 is SNEGSKA (reference sequence).

CDR3 region: CASSLALAKNIQYF. CDR3 sequence (DNA): TGTGCCAGCAGCTTAGCTCTAGCCAAAAACATTCAGTACTTC. The chain is built from TRBV11-2 and TRBJ2-4; no definite D call. Between the trimmed V and J ends, which lost 1 base and 0 bases, there was a span of 4 bases. The CDR3 sequence is 14 residues long. The V gene's germline CDR1 is SGHAT and CDR2 FQNNGV.

A few counts support this clone. The gene calls are TRBV5-1 and TRBJ2-3, with unresolved D. The CDR3 extends over 14 amino acids. Germline CDR1 SGHRS, CDR2 YFSETQ. V dropped 5 bases and J dropped 0 bases, with 10 bases sitting between them. The CDR3 region has the DNA TGCGCCAGCAGAGAGGCTTTAAGCACAGATACGCAGTATTTT. Protein: CASREALSTDTQYF.

The V gene is TRBV6-5, the J gene TRBJ1-4; D gene ambiguous. V was clipped by 6 bases and J by 10 bases, with 18 bases between them. Germline lookup yields CDR1 MNHEY and CDR2 SVGAGI. The CDR3 is 14 amino acids. CDR3 sequence: CASSPGGEWGKLFF. CDR3 sequence (DNA): TGTGCCAGCAGCCCCGGCGGGGAATGGGGAAAACTGTTTTTT.

V usage is TRBV28 and J usage is TRBJ2-3; D not resolved. Trimming stripped 5 bases from V and 5 bases from J, with 11 bases between. The germline V gene has CDR1 MDHEN and CDR2 SYDVKM. The CDR3 is made up of 13 amino acids. Written as DNA, the CDR3 is TGTGCCAGCAGTCCCTCCGTTGTAGATACGCAGTATTTT. Protein product: CASSPSVVDTQYF. The variable domain in full, with the rest retrieved from reference TRBV28 and TRBJ2-3, is DVKVTQSSRYLVKRTGEKVFLECVQDMDHENMFWYRQDPGLGLRLIYFSYDVKMKEKGDIPEGYSVSREKKERFSLILESASTNQTSMYLCASSPSVVDTQYFGPGTRLTVL.

The V gene is TRBV6-5, the J gene TRBJ1-3, with D unresolved. Germline CDR1 and CDR2: MNHEY and SVGAGI. Trimming took 5 bases from V and 1 from J, leaving 6 bases between them. The length of the CDR3 is 13 residues. The CDR3 DNA is TGTGCCAGCAGTCCGGTTTCTGGAAACACCATATATTTT. This translates into CASSPVSGNTIYF.

The chain combines TRBV2 with TRBJ2-7, with D maybe TRBD2 (6 bases). Germline V gene sequence: CDR1 SNHLY, CDR2 FYNNEI. The length of the CDR3 is 15 residues. Between the trimmed V and J ends, which lost 7 bases and 4 bases, there was a span of 20 bases. Here the CDR3 DNA reads TGTGCCAGCAAGAGAATTCCGGGAGTCACTTACGAGCAGTACTTC. Its translation is CASKRIPGVTYEQYF.

The rearrangement joins TRBV5-1 to TRBJ2-1; 9 bases are shared with TRBD2. Trimming removed 4 bases from V and 6 bases from J; junction bases left unmatched: 11. This CDR3 comprises 16 residues. The germline CDR1 and CDR2 sequences are SGHRS and YFSETQ. Here the CDR3 reads CASSLRAAGGLNEQFF. The CDR3 coding sequence is TGCGCCAGCAGCCTTCGGGCGGCGGGGGGGCTCAATGAGCAGTTCTTC.

The chain employs TRBV19 and TRBJ1-4, with 10 nucleotides matching TRBD1. The CDR3 is made up of 14 amino acids. Trimming cost V 5 bases and J 8 bases; bases outside gene matches: 5. Germline V gene sequence: CDR1 LNHDA, CDR2 SQIVND (reference sequence). CDR3 in DNA: TGTGCCAGTAGTCAGGGACAGGGGAGAGAAAAACTGTTTTTT. Encoded protein: CASSQGQGREKLFF.

The V call is TRBV5-5, the J call TRBJ2-3; TRBD2 agrees at 8 bases. From germline, CDR1 is SGHKS and CDR2 YYEKEE (reference sequence). The junction had 4 bases not matched to a gene; V was cut back by 4 bases and J by 0 bases. The CDR3 spans 15 residues. CDR3: CASSTGLASTDTQYF. The CDR3 coding sequence is TGTGCCAGCAGCACCGGACTAGCAAGCACAGATACGCAGTATTTT.

The V and J genes are TRBV5-4 and TRBJ2-5, with 8 bases matching TRBD1. V gave up 4 bases and J gave up 1 base; unmatched junction bases: 15. CDR3 size: 18 residues. Germline lookup yields CDR1 SGHNT and CDR2 YYREEE (reference sequence). The CDR3 sequence is CASSAGGPGQALQETQYF. CDR3 sequence (DNA): TGTGCCAGCAGCGCCGGAGGTCCGGGACAGGCGCTCCAAGAGACCCAGTACTTC.

This chain joins TRBV6-2 or TRBV6-3 and TRBJ1-1, with D perhaps TRBD1 (5 bases). Germline V gene data show CDR1 as MNHEY and CDR2 as SVGEGT. The CDR3 length is 18 residues. With 2 bases removed from V and 0 bases from J, the gap between germline ends came to 19 bases. CDR3: CASSYRTGRKGVNTEAFF. DNA for the CDR3: TGTGCCAGCAGTTACCGAACGGGTCGGAAAGGGGTGAACACTGAAGCTTTCTTT.

The rearrangement uses TRBV27 and TRBJ1-4; 7 bases are a match to TRBD1. The CDR3 covers 16 residues. V gave up 9 bases and J gave up 0 bases; unmatched junction bases: 10. Germline V CDR1 and CDR2: MNHEY, SMNVEV (reference sequence). The CDR3: CASDREALATNEKLFF. CDR3 DNA sequence: TGTGCCAGTGACAGGGAGGCCCTCGCAACTAATGAAAAACTGTTTTTT. The full variable domain, rest sourced from reference TRBV27 and TRBJ1-4, is EAQVTQNPRYLITVTGKKLTVTCSQNMNHEYMSWYRQDPGLGLRQIYYSMNVEVTDKGDVPEGYKVSRKEKRNFPLILESPSPNQTSLYFCASDREALATNEKLFFGSGTQLSVL.

CDR3 DNA sequence: TGTGCCTGGGGCCGGGACACACTGTTTTTT. Translating it yields CAWGRDTLFF. The gene calls are TRBV30 and TRBJ1-4; TRBD1 might be the D (6 bases). The V and J ends lost 5 bases and 13 bases respectively, with 11 bases between them. Germline V gene data show CDR1 as GTSNPN and CDR2 as SVGIG (reference sequence). The CDR3 is 10 residues long.

V is TRBV5-1 and J is TRBJ1-5; 7 bases are a match to TRBD1. This CDR3 is built from 16 residues. V lost 1 base and J lost 5; bases outside the gene matches: 9. Germline-derived CDR1 and CDR2 are SGHRS and YFSETQ. The DNA of the CDR3 is TGCGCCAGCAGCTTGACAACCAGACAGGGTGATCAGCCCCAGCATTTT. Translating it yields CASSLTTRQGDQPQHF.

The chain is built from TRBV28 and TRBJ1-3; no reliable D call. The CDR3 is 14 residues long. The V and J ends lost 5 bases and 0 bases respectively, with 8 bases between them. The germline V gene encodes CDR1 MDHEN and CDR2 SYDVKM. CDR3 bases: TGTGCCAGCAGTGCCCCGGGCTCTGGAAACACCATATATTTT. Translating gives CASSAPGSGNTIYF.

V and J are TRBV11-2 and TRBJ1-2; no clear D. The germline V gene encodes CDR1 SGHAT and CDR2 FQNNGV. The length of the CDR3 is 11 residues. The V end was cut by 3 bases, the J end by 6 bases, with 5 bases between. CDR3 DNA sequence: TGTGCCAGCAGCTTTCGCGATGGCTACACCTTC. It yields the protein CASSFRDGYTF.

A few counts support this clone. The J gene is TRBJ1-4, the V gene TRBV10-3; 12 bases are a match to TRBD1. Germline V gene data show CDR1 as ENHRY and CDR2 as SYGVKD. CDR3 length: 14 residues. Unmatched junction bases numbered 3, after V lost 6 bases and J lost 7 bases. CDR3 amino acids: CAIRGQGAFEKLFF. As DNA, the CDR3 is TGTGCCATCAGGGGACAGGGGGCGTTTGAAAAACTGTTTTTT.